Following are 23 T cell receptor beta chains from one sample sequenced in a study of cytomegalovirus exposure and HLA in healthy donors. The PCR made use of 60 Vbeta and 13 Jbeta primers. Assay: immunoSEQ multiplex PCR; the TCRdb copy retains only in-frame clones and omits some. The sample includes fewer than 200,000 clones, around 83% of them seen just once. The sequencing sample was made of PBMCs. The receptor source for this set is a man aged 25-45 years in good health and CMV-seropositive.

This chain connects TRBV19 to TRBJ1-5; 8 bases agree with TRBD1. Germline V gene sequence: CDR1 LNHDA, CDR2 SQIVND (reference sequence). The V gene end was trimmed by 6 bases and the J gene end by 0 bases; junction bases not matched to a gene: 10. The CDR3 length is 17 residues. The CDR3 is CASSASTGAYSNQPQHF. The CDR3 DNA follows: TGTGCCAGTAGCGCCTCGACAGGGGCTTATAGCAATCAGCCCCAGCATTTT.

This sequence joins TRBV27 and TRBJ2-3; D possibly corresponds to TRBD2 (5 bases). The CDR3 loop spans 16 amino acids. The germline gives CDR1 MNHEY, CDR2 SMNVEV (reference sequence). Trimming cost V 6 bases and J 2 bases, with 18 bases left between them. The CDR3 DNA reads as TGTGCCAGCAGCCTATCGGACTCCCTAAACACAGATACGCAGTATTTT. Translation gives CASSLSDSLNTDTQYF.

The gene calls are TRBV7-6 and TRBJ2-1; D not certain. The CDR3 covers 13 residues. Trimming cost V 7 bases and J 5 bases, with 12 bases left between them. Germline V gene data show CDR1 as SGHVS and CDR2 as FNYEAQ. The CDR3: CASTTPPHNEQFF. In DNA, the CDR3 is TGTGCCAGCACTACCCCCCCCCACAATGAGCAGTTCTTC.

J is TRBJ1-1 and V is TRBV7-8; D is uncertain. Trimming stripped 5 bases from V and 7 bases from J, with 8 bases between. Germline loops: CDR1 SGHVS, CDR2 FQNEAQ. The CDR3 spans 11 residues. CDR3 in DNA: TGTGCCAGCAGCCTAAGAGGTGAAGCTTTCTTT. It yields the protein CASSLRGEAFF.

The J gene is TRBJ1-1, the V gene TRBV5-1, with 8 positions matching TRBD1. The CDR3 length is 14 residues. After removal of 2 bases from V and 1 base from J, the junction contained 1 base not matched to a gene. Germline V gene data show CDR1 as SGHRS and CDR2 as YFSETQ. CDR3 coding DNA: TGCGCCAGCAGCTTTGGACAGGGGAACACTGAAGCTTTCTTT. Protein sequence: CASSFGQGNTEAFF.

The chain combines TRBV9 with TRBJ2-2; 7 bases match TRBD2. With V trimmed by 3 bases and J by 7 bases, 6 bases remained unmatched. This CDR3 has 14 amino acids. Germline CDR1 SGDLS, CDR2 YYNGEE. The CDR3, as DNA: TGTGCCAGCAGCGAACACGGGGGGTTCGGGGAGCTGTTTTTT. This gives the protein CASSEHGGFGELFF.

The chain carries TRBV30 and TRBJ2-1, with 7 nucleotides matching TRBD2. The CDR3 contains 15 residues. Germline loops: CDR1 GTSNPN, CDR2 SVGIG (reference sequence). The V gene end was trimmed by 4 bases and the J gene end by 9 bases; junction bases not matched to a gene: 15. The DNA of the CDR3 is TGTGCCTGGATGGGGGGGAAGGTGACTATCGGTGAGCAGTTCTTC. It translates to CAWMGGKVTIGEQFF. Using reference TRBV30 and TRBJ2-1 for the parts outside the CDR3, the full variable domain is SQTIHQWPATLVQPVGSPLSLECTVEGTSNPNLYWYRQAAGRGLQLLFYSVGIGQISSEVPQNLSASRPQDRQFILSSKKLLLSDSGFYLCAWMGGKVTIGEQFFGPGTRLTVL.

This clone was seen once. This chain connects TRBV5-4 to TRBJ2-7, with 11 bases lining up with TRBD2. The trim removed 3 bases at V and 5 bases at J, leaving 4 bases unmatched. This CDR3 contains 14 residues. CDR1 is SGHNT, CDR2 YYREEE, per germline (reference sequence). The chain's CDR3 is CASSSLAGVHEQYF. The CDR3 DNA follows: TGTGCCAGCAGCTCACTAGCGGGAGTCCACGAGCAGTACTTC.

The CDR3 here is CATSRPGTGVHEQYF. CDR3 DNA sequence: TGTGCCACCAGCAGACCCGGGACAGGGGTGCACGAGCAGTACTTC. This sequence joins TRBV15 and TRBJ2-7, with TRBD1 matching over 10 bases. Germline V gives CDR1 LNHNV, CDR2 YYDKDF (reference sequence). J gave up 5 bases and V 2 bases, and 6 bases lay outside the gene matches. This CDR3 region has 15 residues.

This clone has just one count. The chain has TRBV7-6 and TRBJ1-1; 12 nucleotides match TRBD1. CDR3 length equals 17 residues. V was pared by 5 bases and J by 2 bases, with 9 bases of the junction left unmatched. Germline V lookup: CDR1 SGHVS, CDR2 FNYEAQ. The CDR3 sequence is CASSAVRDRGRNTEAFF. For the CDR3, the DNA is TGTGCCAGCAGCGCAGTCCGGGACAGGGGGCGTAACACTGAAGCTTTCTTT. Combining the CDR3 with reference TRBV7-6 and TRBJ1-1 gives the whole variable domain GAGVSQSPRYKVTKRGQDVALRCDPISGHVSLYWYRQALGQGPEFLTYFNYEAQQDKSGLPNDRFSAERPEGSISTLTIQRTEQRDSAMYRCASSAVRDRGRNTEAFFGQGTRLTVV.

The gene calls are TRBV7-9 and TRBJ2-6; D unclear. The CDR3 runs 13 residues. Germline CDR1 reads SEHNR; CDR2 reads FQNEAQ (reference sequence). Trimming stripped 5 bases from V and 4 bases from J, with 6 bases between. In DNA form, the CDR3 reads TGTGCCAGCAGCCCTCCCGGGGCCAACGTCCTGACTTTC. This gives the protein CASSPPGANVLTF.

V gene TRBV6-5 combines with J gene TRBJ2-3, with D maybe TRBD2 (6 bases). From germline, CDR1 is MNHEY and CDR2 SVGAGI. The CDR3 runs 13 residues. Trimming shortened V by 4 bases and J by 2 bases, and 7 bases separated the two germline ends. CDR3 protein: CASSLAATDTQYF. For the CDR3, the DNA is TGTGCCAGCAGTTTAGCGGCCACAGATACGCAGTATTTT.

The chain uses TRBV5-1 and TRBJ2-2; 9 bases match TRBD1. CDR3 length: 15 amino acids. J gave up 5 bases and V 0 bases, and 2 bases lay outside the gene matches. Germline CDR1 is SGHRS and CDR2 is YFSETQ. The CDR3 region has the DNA TGCGCCAGCAGCTTGGGAGGGACAGGGACCGGGGAGCTGTTTTTT. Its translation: CASSLGGTGTGELFF.

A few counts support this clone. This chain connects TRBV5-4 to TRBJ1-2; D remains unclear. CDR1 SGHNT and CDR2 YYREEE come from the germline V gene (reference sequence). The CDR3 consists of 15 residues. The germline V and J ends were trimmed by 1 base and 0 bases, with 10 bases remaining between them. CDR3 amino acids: CASSLFSVANYGYTF. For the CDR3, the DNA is TGTGCCAGCAGCTTGTTTTCAGTTGCTAACTATGGCTACACCTTC.

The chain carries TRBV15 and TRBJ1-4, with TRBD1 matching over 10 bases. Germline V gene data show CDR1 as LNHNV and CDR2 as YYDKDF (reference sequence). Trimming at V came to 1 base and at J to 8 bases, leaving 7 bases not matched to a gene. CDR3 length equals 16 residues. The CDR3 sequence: CATSRGWGQGREKLFF. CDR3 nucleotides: TGTGCCACCAGCAGAGGTTGGGGACAGGGGCGAGAAAAACTGTTTTTT.

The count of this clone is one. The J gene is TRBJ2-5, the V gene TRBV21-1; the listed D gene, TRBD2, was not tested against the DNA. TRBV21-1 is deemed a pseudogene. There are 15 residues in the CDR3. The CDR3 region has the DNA TGTGCCAGCAGCAAAGGAACTGTGCCCAGAGGGACCCAGTACTTC. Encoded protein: CASSKGTVPRGTQYF.

The CDR3 nucleotides read TGCGCCAGCAGCCGGTCCCCAGGACAGGGGGCTGATGGGGAGCTGTTTTTT. Its protein product is CASSRSPGQGADGELFF. V and J are TRBV5-1 and TRBJ2-2; 11 positions agree with TRBD1. With V trimmed by 4 bases and J by 8 bases, 13 bases remained unmatched. Germline V CDR1 and CDR2: SGHRS, YFSETQ. This CDR3 has 17 residues.

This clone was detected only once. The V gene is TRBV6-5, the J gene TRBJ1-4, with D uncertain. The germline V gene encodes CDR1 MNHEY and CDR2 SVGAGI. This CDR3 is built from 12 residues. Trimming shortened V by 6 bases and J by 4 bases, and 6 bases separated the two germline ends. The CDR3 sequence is CASRRFNEKLFF. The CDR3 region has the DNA TGTGCCAGCAGGCGGTTTAATGAAAAACTGTTTTTT.

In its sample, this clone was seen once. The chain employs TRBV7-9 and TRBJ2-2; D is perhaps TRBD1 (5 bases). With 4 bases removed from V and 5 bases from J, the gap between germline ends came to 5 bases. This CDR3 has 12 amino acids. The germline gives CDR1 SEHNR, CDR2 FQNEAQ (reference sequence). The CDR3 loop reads CASSSGTGELFF. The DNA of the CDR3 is TGTGCCAGCAGCTCAGGGACCGGGGAGCTGTTTTTT.

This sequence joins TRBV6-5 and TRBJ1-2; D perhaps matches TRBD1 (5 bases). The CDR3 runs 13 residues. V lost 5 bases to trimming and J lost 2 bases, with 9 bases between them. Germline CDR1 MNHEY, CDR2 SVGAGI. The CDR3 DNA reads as TGTGCCAGCAGTATGGACATGAACTATGGCTACACCTTC. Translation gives CASSMDMNYGYTF.

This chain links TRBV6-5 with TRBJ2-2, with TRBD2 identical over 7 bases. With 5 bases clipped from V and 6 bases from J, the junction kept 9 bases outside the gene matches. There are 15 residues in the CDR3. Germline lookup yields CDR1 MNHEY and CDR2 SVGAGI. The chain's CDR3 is CASSHTGGRAGELFF. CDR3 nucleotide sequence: TGTGCCAGCAGTCACACGGGCGGGAGAGCCGGGGAGCTGTTTTTT.

CDR3 in amino acids: CASSLHGTENTEAFF. In DNA form, the CDR3 reads TGTGCCAGCAGTTTGCACGGGACAGAGAACACTGAAGCTTTCTTT. The genes are TRBV6-5 and TRBJ1-1; 7 bases fit TRBD1. Germline V CDR1 and CDR2: MNHEY, SVGAGI. The CDR3 spans 15 residues. V lost 4 bases, J lost 1 base, and 6 bases stayed unmatched.

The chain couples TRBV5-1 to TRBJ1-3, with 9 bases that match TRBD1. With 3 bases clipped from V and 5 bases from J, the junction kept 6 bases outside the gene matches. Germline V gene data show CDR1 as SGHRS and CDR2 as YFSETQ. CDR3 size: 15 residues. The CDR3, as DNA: TGCGCCAGCAGCTGCCGGGACAGGGTAAGAAACACCATATATTTT. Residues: CASSCRDRVRNTIYF.